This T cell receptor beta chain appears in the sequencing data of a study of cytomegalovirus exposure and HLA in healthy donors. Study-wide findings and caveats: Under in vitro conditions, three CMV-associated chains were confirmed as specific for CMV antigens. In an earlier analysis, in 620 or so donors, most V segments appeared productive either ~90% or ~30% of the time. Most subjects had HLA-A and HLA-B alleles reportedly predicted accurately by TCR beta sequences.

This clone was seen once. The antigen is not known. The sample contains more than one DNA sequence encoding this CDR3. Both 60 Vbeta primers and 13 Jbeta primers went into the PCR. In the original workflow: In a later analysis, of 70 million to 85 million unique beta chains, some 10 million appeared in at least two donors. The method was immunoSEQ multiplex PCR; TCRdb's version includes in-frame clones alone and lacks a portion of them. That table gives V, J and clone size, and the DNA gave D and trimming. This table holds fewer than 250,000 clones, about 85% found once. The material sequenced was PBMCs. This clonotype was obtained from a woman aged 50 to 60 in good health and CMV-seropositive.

The CDR3 here is CASSLGQQETQYF. CDR3 nucleotides: TGTGCCAGCAGCTTAGGGCAGCAAGAGACCCAGTACTTC. This chain links TRBV11-2 with TRBJ2-5; unclear D gene. The CDR3 contains 13 residues. The V gene lost 1 base and the J gene lost 2 bases, with 5 bases spanning the gap. Germline values: CDR1 SGHAT, CDR2 FQNNGV.